The 11 T cell receptor beta chains below come from one sample, sequenced in a study of cytomegalovirus exposure and HLA in healthy donors (dated by TCRdb to 2017 to 2019). The protocol used for the library was the immunoSEQ multiplex PCR assay. For the multiplex PCR, a mixture combining 60 forward primers for TCR Vbeta segments and 13 reverse primers for TCR Jbeta segments was used. TCRdb limited this immuneACCESS table to in-frame rearrangements with V and J called. A share of clones is missing; checked studies link under half to unresolved V genes, and the rest is unexplained. The sample table lists tens of thousands of clones, 78% of them with a count of one. Of the sample, around 2.7% falls within the top ten clones. Specimen: PBMCs. The receptors derive from a male donor in good health and CMV-seropositive.

This sequence joins TRBV5-1 and TRBJ2-1; 7 bases are shared with TRBD1. The V gene end was trimmed by 0 bases and the J gene end by 5 bases; junction bases not matched to a gene: 8. Germline lookup yields CDR1 SGHRS and CDR2 YFSETQ. This CDR3 contains 16 residues. CDR3 DNA: TGCGCCAGCAGCTTGGGTTACAGGGGAAGGAACAATGAGCAGTTCTTC. Encoded protein: CASSLGYRGRNNEQFF.

This chain joins TRBV4-2 and TRBJ2-6, with a possible D match to TRBD1 (6 bases). Deletions cut 3 bases from V and 1 base from J, with 10 bases between. Germline assignment: CDR1 LGHNA and CDR2 YNFKEQ. The CDR3 is 16 residues long. The CDR3 sequence: CASSQSTGSGANVLTF. The CDR3 DNA reads TGTGCCAGCAGCCAGTCCACAGGGTCTGGGGCCAACGTCCTGACTTTC.

The chain employs TRBV15 and TRBJ2-5, with 12 bases aligning to TRBD2. V lost 1 base to trimming and J lost 3 bases; unmatched junction nucleotides: 12. The germline V gene encodes CDR1 LNHNV and CDR2 YYDKDF (reference sequence). The CDR3 is made up of 19 amino acids. CDR3 nucleotides: TGTGCCACCAGCAGAGGGGGGGGGCTAGCGGGAGGGCCGGAAGAGACCCAGTACTTC. It translates to CATSRGGGLAGGPEETQYF.

This chain connects TRBV28 to TRBJ2-1; D possibly corresponds to TRBD1 (5 bases). V lost 6 bases and J lost 2, with 5 bases in between. In germline, CDR1 is MDHEN, CDR2 SYDVKM. The CDR3 extends over 12 amino acids. CDR3 sequence: CASRQAYNEQFF. In DNA, the CDR3 is TGTGCCAGCAGACAGGCCTACAATGAGCAGTTCTTC.

The chain carries TRBV2 and TRBJ1-5; D is possibly TRBD1 (5 bases). CDR1 SNHLY and CDR2 FYNNEI come from the germline V gene. The CDR3 is 16 amino acids. The V end lost 3 bases, the J end lost 2 bases, and 14 bases lay between the germline ends. The DNA of the CDR3 is TGTGCCAGCAGTGATGCCGAGGCGGGGGGCAATCAGCCCCAGCATTTT. Amino acids: CASSDAEAGGNQPQHF.

A few counts support this clone. V gene TRBV5-5 combines with J gene TRBJ2-7; D possibly corresponds to TRBD2 (5 bases). Trimming removed 5 bases from V and 0 bases from J, with 18 bases in between. Germline V gives CDR1 SGHKS, CDR2 YYEKEE (reference sequence). CDR3 length equals 16 residues. CDR3 sequence reads: CASRRRFEGSSYEQYF. For the CDR3, the DNA is TGTGCCAGCAGGAGAAGGTTTGAGGGAAGCTCCTACGAGCAGTACTTC.

The chain employs TRBV6-1 and TRBJ2-6; D is perhaps TRBD1 (5 bases). Trimming stripped 5 bases from V and 2 bases from J, with 10 bases between. The CDR3 consists of 15 residues. The V gene's germline CDR1 is MNHNS and CDR2 SASEGT. CDR3 nucleotide sequence: TGTGCCAGCAGTTCCCAGGGTGCTGGGGCCAACGTCCTGACTTTC. This codes for CASSSQGAGANVLTF.

The chain is built from TRBV5-4 and TRBJ2-3, with D maybe TRBD1 (6 bases). The V end lost 3 bases, the J end lost 6 bases, and 11 bases lay between the germline ends. The germline gives CDR1 SGHNT, CDR2 YYREEE (reference sequence). The CDR3 has 13 residues. In DNA form, the CDR3 reads TGTGCCAGCAGCTGGACAGTCGCGGATACGCAGTATTTT. Its translation: CASSWTVADTQYF.

V usage is TRBV5-1 and J usage is TRBJ2-3; weak D call: TRBD1 (6 bases). Germline assignment: CDR1 SGHRS and CDR2 YFSETQ. CDR3 size: 16 residues. The V end lost 4 bases, the J end lost 1 base, and 16 bases lay between the germline ends. In nucleotides, the CDR3 is TGCGCCAGCAGCACAGGGACAACGCCCCGCACAGATACGCAGTATTTT. Amino acids: CASSTGTTPRTDTQYF.

The chain joins TRBV25-1 to TRBJ2-5, with 7 nucleotides matching TRBD1. Germline V gene data show CDR1 as MGHDK and CDR2 as SYGVNS. This CDR3 region has 13 residues. Trimming at V came to 6 bases and at J to 5 bases, leaving 6 bases not matched to a gene. The CDR3 bases are TGTGCCAGCAGCAGACAGGGTCGGGAGACCCAGTACTTC. It is translated as CASSRQGRETQYF. Filled out from reference TRBV25-1 and TRBJ2-5, the complete variable domain reads EADIYQTPRYLVIGTGKKITLECSQTMGHDKMYWYQQDPGMELHLIHYSYGVNSTEKGDLSSESTVSRIRTEHFPLTLESARPSHTSQYLCASSRQGRETQYFGPGTRLLVL.

Only one count was recorded for this clone. This chain joins TRBV10-3 and TRBJ2-3; TRBD1 matches 8 bases. V was pared by 8 bases and J by 2 bases, with 3 bases of the junction left unmatched. The germline V gene encodes CDR1 ENHRY and CDR2 SYGVKD. The CDR3 is 13 residues long. The CDR3 DNA sequence: TGTGCCATCTCCAGGGGGCCCACAGATACGCAGTATTTT. Protein sequence: CAISRGPTDTQYF.